Sequencing of this TCR beta chain was carried out in a study of response to subunit inactivated influenza vaccine. Broader study findings: Each seasonal influenza vaccination, the authors suggested, recruits few new T cells.

TCRdb reprocessed the RT-PCR reads via MiXCR and lists one record per CDR3 protein. The sample consists of 500,000 to 600,000 distinct CDR3 sequences, about 17% of them appearing once. With respect to this clonotype: Its target is not known.

CDR1 is SGHRS, CDR2 YFSETQ, per germline. V lost 0 bases to trimming and J lost 1 base, with 20 bases between them. The CDR3 has 18 amino acids. J is TRBJ2-7 and V is TRBV5-1; perhaps D is TRBD1 or TRBD2 (5 bases each). The material sequenced was CD4+ T cells sorted from PBMCs, taken less than 30 months after vaccination. This clonotype was sampled from a man aged 50 to 69 who received an inactivated influenza vaccine. CDR3 in amino acids: CASSLGGGTSPSSYEQYF. The CDR3 nucleotides read TGCGCCAGCAGCTTGGGTGGGGGAACCTCACCTTCTTCCTACGAGCAGTACTTC.